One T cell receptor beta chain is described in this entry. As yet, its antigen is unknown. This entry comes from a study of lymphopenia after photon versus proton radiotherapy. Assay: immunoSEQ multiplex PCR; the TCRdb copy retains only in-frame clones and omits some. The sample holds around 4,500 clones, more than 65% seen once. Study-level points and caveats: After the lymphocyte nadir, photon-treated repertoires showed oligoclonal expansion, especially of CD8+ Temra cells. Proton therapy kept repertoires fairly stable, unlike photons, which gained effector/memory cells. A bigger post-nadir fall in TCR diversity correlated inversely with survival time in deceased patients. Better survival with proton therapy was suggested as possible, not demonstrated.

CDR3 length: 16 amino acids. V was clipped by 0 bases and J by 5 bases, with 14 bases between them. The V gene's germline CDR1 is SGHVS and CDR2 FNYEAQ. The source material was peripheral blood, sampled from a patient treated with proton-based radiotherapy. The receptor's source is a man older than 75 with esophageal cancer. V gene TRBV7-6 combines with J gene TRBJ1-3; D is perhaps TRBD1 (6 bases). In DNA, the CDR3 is TGTGCCAGCAGCTTAGCCCGACAGGTCAACCGAAACACCATATATTTT. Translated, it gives CASSLARQVNRNTIYF.